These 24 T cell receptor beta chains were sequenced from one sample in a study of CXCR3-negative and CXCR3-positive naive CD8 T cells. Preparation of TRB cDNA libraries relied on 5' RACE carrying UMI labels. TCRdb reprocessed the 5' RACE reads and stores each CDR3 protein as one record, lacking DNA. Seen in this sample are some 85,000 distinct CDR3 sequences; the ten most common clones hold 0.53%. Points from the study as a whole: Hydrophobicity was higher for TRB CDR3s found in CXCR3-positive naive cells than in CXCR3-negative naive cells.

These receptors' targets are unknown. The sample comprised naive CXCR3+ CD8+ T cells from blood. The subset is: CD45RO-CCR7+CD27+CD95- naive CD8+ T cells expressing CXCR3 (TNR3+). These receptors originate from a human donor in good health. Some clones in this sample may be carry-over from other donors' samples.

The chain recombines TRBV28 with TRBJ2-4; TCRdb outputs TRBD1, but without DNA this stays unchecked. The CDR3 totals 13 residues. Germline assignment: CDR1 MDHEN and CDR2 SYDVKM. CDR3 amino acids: CASTTGGVDIQYF.

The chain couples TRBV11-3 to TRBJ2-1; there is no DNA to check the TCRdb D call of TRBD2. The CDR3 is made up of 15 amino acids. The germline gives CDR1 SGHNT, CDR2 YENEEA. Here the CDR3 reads CASSPGLAEYNEQFF.

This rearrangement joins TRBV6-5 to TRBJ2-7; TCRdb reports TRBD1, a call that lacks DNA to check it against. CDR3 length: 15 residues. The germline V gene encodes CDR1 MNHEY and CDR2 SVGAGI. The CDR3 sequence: CASSYSLRGSYEQYF.

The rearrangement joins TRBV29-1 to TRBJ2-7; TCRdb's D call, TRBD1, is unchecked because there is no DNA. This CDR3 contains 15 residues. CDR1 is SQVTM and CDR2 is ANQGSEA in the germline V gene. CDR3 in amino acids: CSVEVPRTGEDEQYF.

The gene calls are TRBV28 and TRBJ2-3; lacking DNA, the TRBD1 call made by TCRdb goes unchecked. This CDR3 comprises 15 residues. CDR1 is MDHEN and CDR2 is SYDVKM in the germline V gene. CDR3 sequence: CASMGGLYSTDTQYF.

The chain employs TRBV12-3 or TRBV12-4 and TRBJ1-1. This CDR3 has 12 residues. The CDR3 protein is CASSLLSGEAFF.

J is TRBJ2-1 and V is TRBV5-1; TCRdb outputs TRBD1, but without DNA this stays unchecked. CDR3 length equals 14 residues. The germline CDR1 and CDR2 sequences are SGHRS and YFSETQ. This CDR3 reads CASRQGGGNNEQFF.

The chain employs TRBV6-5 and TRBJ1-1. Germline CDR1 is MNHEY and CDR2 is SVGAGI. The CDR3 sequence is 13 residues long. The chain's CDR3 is CASSYGGSTEAFF.

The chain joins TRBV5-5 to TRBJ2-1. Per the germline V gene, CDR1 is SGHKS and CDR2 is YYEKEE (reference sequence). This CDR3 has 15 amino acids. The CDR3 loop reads CASSHLGDTYNEQFF.

CDR3 amino acids: CASSSVGLYNEQFF. This chain connects TRBV27 to TRBJ2-1. This CDR3 has 14 residues. CDR1 is MNHEY, CDR2 SMNVEV, per germline (reference sequence).

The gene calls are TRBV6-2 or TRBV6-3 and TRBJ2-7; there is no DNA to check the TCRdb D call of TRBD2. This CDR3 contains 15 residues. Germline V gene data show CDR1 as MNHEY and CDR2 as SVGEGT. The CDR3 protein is CASLESGSRSYEQYF.

This chain's CDR3 is CASSLPSGPHGYTF. The rearrangement links TRBV7-9 to TRBJ1-2. CDR3 size: 14 residues. Looked up from germline, CDR1 is SEHNR and CDR2 is FQNEAQ (reference sequence).

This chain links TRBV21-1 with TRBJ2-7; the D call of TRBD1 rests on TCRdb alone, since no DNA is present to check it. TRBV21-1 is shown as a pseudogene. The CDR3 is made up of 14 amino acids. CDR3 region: CASSKGDRPDEQYF.

This CDR3 reads CASSERGRVDEQYF. This sequence joins TRBV2 and TRBJ2-7; TCRdb designates TRBD2, a call that cannot be tested without DNA. Germline loops: CDR1 SNHLY, CDR2 FYNNEI. The CDR3 is 14 amino acids. The full variable domain, rest sourced from reference TRBV2 and TRBJ2-7, is EPEVTQTPSHQVTQMGQEVILRCVPISNHLYFYWYRQILGQKVEFLVSFYNNEISEKSEIFDDQFSVERPDGSNFTLKIRSTKLEDSAMYFCASSERGRVDEQYFGPGTRLTVT.

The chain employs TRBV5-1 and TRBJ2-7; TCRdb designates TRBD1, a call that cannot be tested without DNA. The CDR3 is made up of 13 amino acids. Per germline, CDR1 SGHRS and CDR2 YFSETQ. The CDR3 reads CASSATGNFEQYF.

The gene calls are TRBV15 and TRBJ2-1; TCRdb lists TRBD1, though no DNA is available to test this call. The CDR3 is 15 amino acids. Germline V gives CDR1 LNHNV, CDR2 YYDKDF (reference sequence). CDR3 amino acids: CATSGTGPNRDEQFF.

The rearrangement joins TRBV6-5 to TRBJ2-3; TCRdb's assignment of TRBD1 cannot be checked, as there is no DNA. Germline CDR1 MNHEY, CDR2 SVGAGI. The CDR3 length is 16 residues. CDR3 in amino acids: CASSYSRGGSTDTQYF.

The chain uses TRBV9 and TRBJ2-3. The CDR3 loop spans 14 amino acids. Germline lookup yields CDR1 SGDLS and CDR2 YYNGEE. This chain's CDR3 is CASSVTGRTDTQYF.

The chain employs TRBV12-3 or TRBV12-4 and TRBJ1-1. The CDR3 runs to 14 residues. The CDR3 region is CASSLAALKTEAFF.

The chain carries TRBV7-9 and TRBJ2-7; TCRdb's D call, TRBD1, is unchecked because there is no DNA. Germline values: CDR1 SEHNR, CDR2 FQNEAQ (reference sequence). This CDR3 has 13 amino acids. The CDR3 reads CASDSGTVYEQYF.

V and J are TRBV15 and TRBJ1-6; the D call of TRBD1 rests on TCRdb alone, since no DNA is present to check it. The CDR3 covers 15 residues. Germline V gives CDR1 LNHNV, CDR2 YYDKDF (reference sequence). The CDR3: CATSRVRGTNSPLHF.

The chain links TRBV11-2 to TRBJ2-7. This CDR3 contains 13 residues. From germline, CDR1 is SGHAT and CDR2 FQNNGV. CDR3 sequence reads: CASSLSLVYEQYF.

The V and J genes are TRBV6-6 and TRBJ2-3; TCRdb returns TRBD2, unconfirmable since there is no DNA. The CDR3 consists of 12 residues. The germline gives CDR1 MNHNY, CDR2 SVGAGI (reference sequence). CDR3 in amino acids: CASTEGTDTQYF.

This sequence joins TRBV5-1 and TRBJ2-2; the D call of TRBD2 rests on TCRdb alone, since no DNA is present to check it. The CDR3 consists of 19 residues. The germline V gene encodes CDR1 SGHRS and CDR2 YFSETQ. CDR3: CASSSSVPAGGRRTGELFF.